The 9 T cell receptor beta chains below all came from one sample that was sequenced in a study (dated by TCRdb to 2015 to 2016). Receptors were amplified or captured by RT-PCR. The listed sequencing device is Illumina MiSeq. TCRdb trimmed the raw reads at Q25, called clones with MiXCR and kept productive beta chains. Duplicate CDR3 protein sequences are folded into a single record with the most common DNA and genes. The sample data list 650,000 to 800,000 distinct CDR3 sequences, and 14% of these were observed just once. Roughly 3.9% of the sample lies in the top ten. Sequences were obtained from memory CD4+ T cells from blood. These receptors all come from a female donor in good health, serving as a healthy control.

This clonotype has only a few counts. The genes are TRBV10-3 and TRBJ1-1; no clear D gene. V was cut by 2 bases and J by 0 bases, with 7 bases left in between. This CDR3 is built from 14 residues. CDR1 is ENHRY, CDR2 SYGVKD, per germline. The DNA of the CDR3 is TGTGCCATCAGTGAGGGAGTGATGAACACTGAAGCTTTCTTT. Its protein product is CAISEGVMNTEAFF.

The sample holds many counts of this clonotype. The J gene is TRBJ1-1, the V gene TRBV6-2 or TRBV6-3; 9 bases map to TRBD1. From germline, CDR1 is MNHEY and CDR2 SVGEGT. V trimming: 4 bases; J trimming: 1 base; junction bases outside the gene matches: 4. The CDR3 is 15 amino acids. CDR3 sequence: CASSSTGGSNTEAFF. The CDR3 bases are TGTGCCAGCAGTTCGACAGGGGGATCGAACACTGAAGCTTTCTTT.

V and J are TRBV5-1 and TRBJ2-3, with 9 bases lining up with TRBD2. The J segment lost 1 base and the V segment lost 4 bases, leaving 7 bases of the junction unmatched. The CDR3 is 16 amino acids. Germline CDR1 SGHRS, CDR2 YFSETQ. In DNA, the CDR3 is TGCGCCAGCAGCGATGGACTAGCGTTGGGCACAGATACGCAGTATTTT. This gives the protein CASSDGLALGTDTQYF.

This chain connects TRBV20-1 to TRBJ2-3, with D possibly TRBD2 on 6 matching bases. Germline V gene lookup returns CDR1 DFQATT and CDR2 SNEGSKA (reference sequence). The CDR3 loop spans 15 amino acids. The germline V and J ends were trimmed by 1 base and 2 bases, with 13 bases remaining between them. The CDR3 here is CSARGGSGPTDTQYF. The CDR3 DNA reads as TGCAGTGCTAGAGGTGGGAGCGGGCCCACAGATACGCAGTATTTT.

This chain links TRBV6-1 with TRBJ2-3; D may be TRBD2 (6 bases). Trimming removed 3 bases at V and 4 bases at J, with 17 bases between. This CDR3 contains 16 residues. CDR1 and CDR2 (germline): MNHNS, SASEGT. The CDR3 region is CASSDPTSGSPDTQYF. CDR3 sequence (DNA): TGTGCCAGCAGTGACCCGACTAGTGGGTCTCCAGATACGCAGTATTTT.

This clonotype was counted ten times or more. The chain links TRBV4-2 to TRBJ1-1; 7 bases fit TRBD1. The V gene end was trimmed by 5 bases and the J gene end by 4 bases; junction bases not matched to a gene: 13. This CDR3 comprises 16 residues. Germline values: CDR1 LGHNA, CDR2 YNFKEQ. CDR3 sequence: CASSKDLQGIGTEAFF. The CDR3 nucleotides are TGTGCCAGCAGCAAGGATCTACAGGGGATCGGCACTGAAGCTTTCTTT.

This chain joins TRBV29-1 and TRBJ2-5; tentatively, D is TRBD2 (7 bases). With 4 bases removed from V and 2 bases from J, the gap between germline ends came to 26 bases. The CDR3 sequence is 18 residues long. The V gene's germline CDR1 is SQVTM and CDR2 ANQGSEA. CDR3 sequence reads: CSVGRQSGAGDGQETQYF. The CDR3 DNA is TGCAGCGTTGGGCGACAGTCGGGGGCGGGAGATGGACAAGAGACCCAGTACTTC.

This clonotype appeared a few times. V usage is TRBV6-1 and J usage is TRBJ1-4; TRBD1 aligns across 7 bases. This CDR3 has 15 amino acids. V was clipped by 2 bases and J by 8 bases; unmatched bases: 8. The V gene's germline CDR1 is MNHNS and CDR2 SASEGT. CDR3 protein: CASSEQGRGIEKLFF. The CDR3 DNA reads as TGTGCCAGCAGTGAACAGGGCAGGGGGATCGAAAAACTGTTTTTT.

The CDR3 nucleotides are TGTGCCAGCAGGCCTACGGGGGGGGAGACCCAGTACTTC. Its translation: CASRPTGGETQYF. The genes are TRBV12-3 or TRBV12-4 and TRBJ2-5; TRBD2 agrees at 8 bases. This CDR3 is 13 amino acids long. V lost 6 bases and J lost 5; bases outside the gene matches: 5.